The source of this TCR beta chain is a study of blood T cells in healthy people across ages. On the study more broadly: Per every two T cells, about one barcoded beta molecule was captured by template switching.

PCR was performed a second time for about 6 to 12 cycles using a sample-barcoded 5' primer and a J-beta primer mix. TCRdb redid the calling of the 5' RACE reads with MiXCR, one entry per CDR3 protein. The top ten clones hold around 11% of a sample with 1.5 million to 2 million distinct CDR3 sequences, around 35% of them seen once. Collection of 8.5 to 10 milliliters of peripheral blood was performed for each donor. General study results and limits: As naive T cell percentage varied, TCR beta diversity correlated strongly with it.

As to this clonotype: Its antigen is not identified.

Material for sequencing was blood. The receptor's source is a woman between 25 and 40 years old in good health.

The DNA of the CDR3 is TGCAGTCGCCAAAGGACAGGGTTCACTGAAGCTTTCTTT. This sequence encodes CSRQRTGFTEAFF. This sequence joins TRBV20-1 and TRBJ1-1, with 8 bases fitting TRBD1. Trimming removed 8 bases from V and 4 bases from J; junction bases left unmatched: 9. CDR1 is DFQATT, CDR2 SNEGSKA, per germline (reference sequence). The length of the CDR3 is 13 residues.